These T cell receptor beta chains were read from a single sample in a study of cytomegalovirus exposure and HLA in healthy donors. TCRdb's copy holds only in-frame clones and misses some; the assay was immunoSEQ multiplex PCR. The repertoire consists of more than 60,000 clones, with about 70% occurring once and the leading ten covering around 3.3%. Sequencing was carried out using PBMCs. Every receptor here comes from a man younger than 35 in good health and CMV-seronegative. The CDR3 runs from the conserved cysteine through the conserved F or W. Each record gives: clone size, D gene, J gene, V gene, CDR3 protein, CDR3 DNA. D genes are given only for firm matches. Clone size appears in some rows only: once, few, many, or a class for an expanded clone.

NA,NA,TRBJ1-4,TRBV30,CAWTKGLAANEKLFF,TGTGCCTGGACCAAAGGACTGGCCGCTAATGAAAAACTGTTTTTT
NA,NA,TRBJ2-3,TRBV7-8,CASSIQGGTDTQYF,TGTGCCAGCAGCATCCAGGGCGGCACAGATACGCAGTATTTT
few,NA,TRBJ1-4,TRBV18,CASSSNRVEGNEKLFF,TGTGCCAGCTCATCAAACAGGGTTGAGGGGAATGAAAAACTGTTTTTT
NA,TRBD1,TRBJ1-2,TRBV5-4,CASRPGTGASYGYTF,TGTGCCAGCAGACCCGGGACAGGGGCGTCCTATGGCTACACCTTC
NA,NA,TRBJ2-5,TRBV27,CASRGVGWETQYF,TGTGCCAGCAGAGGGGTCGGATGGGAGACCCAGTACTTC
NA,TRBD1,TRBJ1-3,TRBV27,CASRKTGENTIYF,TGTGCCAGCAGAAAAACAGGGGAAAACACCATATATTTT
NA,TRBD1,TRBJ1-2,TRBV6-1,CASNPGGRYYGYTF,TGTGCCAGCAATCCAGGGGGCCGTTACTATGGCTACACCTTC
NA,TRBD1,TRBJ1-1,TRBV27,CASSPRDRGRGTEAFF,TGTGCCAGCAGTCCGCGGGACAGGGGGCGGGGCACTGAAGCTTTCTTT
NA,TRBD1,TRBJ2-2,TRBV6-5,CASSYYGTGATGELFF,TGTGCCAGCAGTTACTACGGGACAGGGGCCACCGGGGAGCTGTTTTTT
NA,TRBD1,TRBJ2-3,TRBV5-1,CASSGMGQLTDTQYF,TGCGCCAGCAGTGGGATGGGACAGCTCACAGATACGCAGTATTTT
few,NA,TRBJ1-5,TRBV7-8,CASSPLQGNQPQHF,TGTGCCAGCAGCCCTTTACAGGGAAATCAGCCCCAGCATTTT
NA,TRBD2,TRBJ2-5,TRBV2,CASSEQTSGGGTQYF,TGTGCCAGCAGTGAGCAGACTAGCGGGGGAGGGACCCAGTACTTC
NA,TRBD1,TRBJ2-3,TRBV5-1,CASKGAGTDTQYF,TGCGCCAGCAAGGGGGCCGGGACAGATACGCAGTATTTT
NA,NA,TRBJ1-5,TRBV2,CASSEERQPQHF,TGTGCCAGCAGTGAAGAGAGACAGCCCCAGCATTTT
NA,TRBD1,TRBJ2-1,TRBV29-1,CSVDRDRGDNEQFF,TGCAGCGTTGACCGGGACAGGGGGGACAATGAGCAGTTCTTC
NA,NA,TRBJ2-5,TRBV5-4,CASSGAGVQETQYF,TGTGCCAGCAGCGGTGCAGGGGTCCAAGAGACCCAGTACTTC
NA,TRBD1,TRBJ1-6,TRBV6-1,CASSNRDRGNSPLHF,TGTGCCAGCAGTAACCGGGACAGGGGTAATTCACCCCTCCACTTT
once,TRBD1,TRBJ1-1,TRBV5-1,CASSLPDRALDSTEAFF,TGCGCCAGCAGCTTGCCGGACAGGGCATTGGATTCCACTGAAGCTTTCTTT
NA,NA,TRBJ2-3,TRBV5-1,CASSLDGRGSTDTQYF,TGCGCCAGCAGCTTGGATGGCAGGGGCTCCACAGATACGCAGTATTTT
NA,TRBD1,TRBJ1-6,TRBV5-4,CASSEMTGGNSPLHF,TGTGCCAGCAGCGAAATGACAGGGGGGAATTCACCCCTCCACTTT
NA,NA,TRBJ1-2,TRBV11-2,CASSLDTGGLYGYTF,TGTGCCAGCAGCTTAGATACGGGAGGCCTCTATGGCTACACCTTC
NA,NA,TRBJ1-2,TRBV5-6,CASSPVQARGGYTF,TGTGCCAGCAGCCCCGTACAGGCCCGTGGTGGCTACACCTTC
NA,TRBD2,TRBJ2-3,TRBV5-1,CASSSYLAGETDTQYF,TGCGCCAGCAGTTCGTATCTAGCGGGGGAGACAGATACGCAGTATTTT
once,TRBD2,TRBJ2-5,TRBV5-6,CASSSGTSGGGETQYF,TGTGCCAGCAGCTCGGGCACTAGCGGGGGGGGAGAGACCCAGTACTTC
NA,NA,TRBJ1-4,TRBV27,CASSLQGAFRNEKLFF,TGTGCCAGCAGTTTGCAAGGGGCGTTCAGGAATGAAAAACTGTTTTTT
NA,TRBD2,TRBJ2-4,TRBV5-1,CASSRGGENIQYF,TGCGCCAGCAGCCGCGGGGGGGAAAACATTCAGTACTTC
NA,TRBD1,TRBJ1-1,TRBV10-1,CASSEGQERNTEAFF,TGCGCCAGCAGTGAAGGACAGGAGAGGAACACTGAAGCTTTTTTT
NA,TRBD1,TRBJ2-4,TRBV7-9,CASSPEDRALFF,TGTGCCAGCAGCCCAGAGGACAGGGCTTTGTTCTTC
NA,NA,TRBJ2-2,TRBV4-2,CASSQEIQGGGGELFF,TGTGCCAGCAGCCAAGAAATACAGGGTGGGGGCGGGGAGCTGTTTTTT
once,TRBD1,TRBJ2-7,TRBV4-2,CASSPRTGDEQYF,TGTGCCAGCAGCCCGAGGACAGGTGACGAGCAGTACTTC
few,TRBD1,TRBJ1-1,TRBV11-1,CASSFPDRDTEAFF,TGTGCCAGCAGCTTCCCGGACAGGGACACTGAAGCTTTCTTT
NA,TRBD1,TRBJ2-1,TRBV7-8,CASSLADRENNNEQFF,TGTGCCAGCAGCTTAGCCGACAGGGAAAACAACAATGAGCAGTTCTTC
NA,TRBD2,TRBJ2-5,TRBV10-3,CAISDGTSVETQYF,TGTGCCATCAGTGATGGGACTAGCGTGGAGACCCAGTACTTC
NA,NA,TRBJ1-5,TRBV4-1,CASSPGSIRGGSNQPQHF,TGCGCCAGCAGCCCCGGCTCTATTCGGGGGGGGTCGAATCAGCCCCAGCATTTT
NA,NA,TRBJ2-3,TRBV6-5,CASSYSVRGGDTQYF,TGTGCCAGCAGTTACTCGGTCAGGGGTGGTGATACGCAGTATTTT
NA,NA,TRBJ1-1,TRBV11-3,CASSPGEMNTEAFF,TGTGCCAGCAGCCCAGGGGAAATGAACACTGAAGCTTTCTTT
NA,NA,TRBJ1-6,TRBV11-2,CASSLRQPTRSSYNSPLHF,TGTGCCAGCAGCTTACGACAGCCAACGAGGAGCTCCTATAATTCACCCCTCCACTTT
NA,NA,TRBJ2-3,TRBV18,CASSSSGVDTQYF,TGTGCCAGCTCCTCCTCGGGAGTAGATACGCAGTATTTT
NA,TRBD2,TRBJ2-3,TRBV6-1,CASSIGGGDVTQYF,TGTGCCAGCAGTATCGGCGGGGGGGACGTTACGCAGTATTTT
few,NA,TRBJ2-2,TRBV7-7,CASSSQGTAGELFF,TGTGCCAGCAGCTCACAAGGGACTGCCGGGGAGCTGTTTTTT
NA,TRBD1,TRBJ1-2,TRBV29-1,CSGGQGPYGYTF,TGCAGCGGGGGACAGGGCCCTTATGGCTACACCTTC
few,NA,TRBJ2-7,TRBV5-8,CASSQDWSSYEQYF,TGTGCCAGCAGCCAGGACTGGAGCTCCTACGAGCAGTACTTC
NA,TRBD1,TRBJ2-2,TRBV2,CASSLTPPGQGYTGELFF,TGTGCCAGCAGTCTAACTCCTCCGGGACAGGGGTACACCGGGGAGCTGTTTTTT
NA,TRBD2,TRBJ2-7,TRBV9,CASSPGQAGGHFKQYF,TGTGCCAGCAGCCCGGGCCAAGCGGGGGGCCATTTCAAGCAGTACTTC
NA,TRBD2,TRBJ2-2,TRBV7-9,CASSRGLAGADTGELFF,TGTGCCAGCAGCCGGGGACTAGCGGGGGCAGACACCGGGGAGCTGTTTTTT
NA,NA,TRBJ1-4,TRBV23-1,CASSRSLPLGQTNEKLFF,TGCGCCAGCAGTCGTTCTCTCCCGTTGGGGCAAACTAATGAAAAACTGTTTTTT
NA,TRBD2,TRBJ2-7,TRBV5-4,CASSLRRLGLAASYEQYF,TGTGCCAGCAGCTTAAGACGGTTGGGACTAGCGGCTTCCTACGAGCAGTACTTC
NA,NA,TRBJ2-2,TRBV28,CASSRGDTGELFF,TGTGCCAGCAGTAGGGGTGACACCGGGGAGCTGTTTTTT
NA,TRBD1,TRBJ2-3,TRBV7-3,CASSAGQGTDTQYF,TGTGCCAGCAGCGCCGGACAGGGCACAGATACGCAGTATTTT
NA,NA,TRBJ2-5,TRBV9,CASSAVEGTGETQYF,TGTGCCAGCAGCGCTGTGGAGGGAACTGGGGAGACCCAGTACTTC
once,NA,TRBJ2-5,TRBV9,CASSVGGGRETQYF,TGTGCCAGCAGCGTAGGGGGGGGGCGAGAGACCCAGTACTTC
NA,NA,TRBJ1-6,TRBV7-8,CASSVLQGSYNSPLHF,TGTGCCAGCAGCGTACTACAGGGATCCTATAATTCACCCCTCCACTTT
NA,NA,TRBJ2-7,TRBV5-6,CASSLLSYEQYF,TGTGCCAGCAGCCTCCTCTCCTACGAGCAGTACTTC